At least ten counts were recorded for the clone carrying this TCR beta chain. The antigen is unknown. Each donor gave 9.5 to 10 milliliters of peripheral blood. The data were obtained in a study of blood T cells in healthy people across ages. Trimming cost V 6 bases and J 5 bases, with 13 bases left between them. Germline V gives CDR1 KGHSH, CDR2 LQKENI. The CDR3 covers 13 residues. Then a second PCR, running about 6 to 11 cycles, was carried out with a sample-barcoded 5' primer and a J-beta primer mix. Via MiXCR, TCRdb re-called the 5' RACE reads, giving one row per CDR3 protein. The data hold some 790,000 distinct CDR3 sequences, with around 26% observed a single time. Broader study findings: Age brought a roughly linear fall in TCR beta diversity measured per million T cells.

The TCR was taken from a woman older than 75 in good health. Sequencing used blood. The chain is built from TRBV18 and TRBJ2-5; D possibly uses TRBD1 or TRBD2 (5 bases each). CDR3 amino acids: CASSSGRKETQYF. The CDR3 DNA follows: TGTGCCAGCTCTTCGGGACGGAAGGAGACCCAGTACTTC.